Described below is a single TCR beta chain sequence and its context. CDR3 length equals 15 residues. Germline values: CDR1 SEHNR, CDR2 FQNEAQ (reference sequence). The V and J ends lost 5 bases and 0 bases, in that order; junction bases with no gene match: 5. This specimen comes from a study of early T cells in non-severe SARS-CoV-2 infection. TCRdb recomputed calls from the 5' RACE reads with MiXCR, one row per CDR3 protein. The sample contains tens of thousands of distinct CDR3 sequences, under 15% of which appear only once. The sample taken for sequencing was whole blood. The sequence derives from an adult who was a healthcare worker with PCR-confirmed SARS-CoV-2 infection or an uninfected control (not recorded which). The chain links TRBV7-9 to TRBJ2-3; 7 bases align to TRBD2. This chain's CDR3 is CASSPTSASTDTQYF. CDR3 nucleotides: TGTGCCAGCAGCCCCACTAGCGCCAGCACAGATACGCAGTATTTT.